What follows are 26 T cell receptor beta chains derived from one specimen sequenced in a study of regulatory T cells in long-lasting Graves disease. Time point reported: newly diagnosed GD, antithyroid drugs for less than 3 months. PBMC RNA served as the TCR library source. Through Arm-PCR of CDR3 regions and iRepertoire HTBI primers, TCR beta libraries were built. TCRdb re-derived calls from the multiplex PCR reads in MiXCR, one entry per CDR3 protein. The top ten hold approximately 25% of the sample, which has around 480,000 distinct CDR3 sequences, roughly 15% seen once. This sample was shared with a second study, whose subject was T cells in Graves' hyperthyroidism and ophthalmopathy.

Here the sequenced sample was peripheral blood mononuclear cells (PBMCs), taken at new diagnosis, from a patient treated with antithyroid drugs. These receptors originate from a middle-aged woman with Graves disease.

The CDR3 reads CSVDGPPLTDTQYF. The CDR3 nucleotides are TGCAGCGTTGACGGTCCACCCCTTACAGATACGCAGTATTTT. The chain combines TRBV29-1 with TRBJ2-3; D is uncertain. The V gene lost 3 bases and the J gene lost 3 bases, with 13 bases spanning the gap. The CDR3 runs 14 residues. CDR1 is SQVTM and CDR2 is ANQGSEA in the germline V gene.

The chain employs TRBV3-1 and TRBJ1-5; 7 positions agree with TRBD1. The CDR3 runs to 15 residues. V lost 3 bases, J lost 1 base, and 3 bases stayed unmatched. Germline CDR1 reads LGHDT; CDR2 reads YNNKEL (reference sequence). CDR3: CASSHLGGSNQPQHF. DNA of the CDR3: TGTGCCAGCAGCCACCTAGGGGGCAGCAATCAGCCCCAGCATTTT.

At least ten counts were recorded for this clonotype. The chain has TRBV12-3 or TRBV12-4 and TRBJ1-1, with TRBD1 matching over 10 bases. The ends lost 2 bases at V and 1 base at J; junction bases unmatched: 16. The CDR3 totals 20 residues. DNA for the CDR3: TGTGCCAGCAGTTTACGACGTCGGGGTCTAAGGACAGGGGGGAACACTGAAGCTTTCTTT. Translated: CASSLRRRGLRTGGNTEAFF.

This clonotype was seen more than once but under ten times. The CDR3 reads CASSSDGLAAGNTEAFF. The CDR3 nucleotides are TGTGCCAGCAGCTCTGACGGGTTGGCAGCCGGGAACACTGAAGCTTTCTTT. The J gene is TRBJ1-1, the V gene TRBV7-3; no definite D call. The CDR3 length is 17 residues. The V end was cut by 4 bases, the J end by 1 base, with 19 bases between. Germline V gives CDR1 SGHTA, CDR2 FQGTGA.

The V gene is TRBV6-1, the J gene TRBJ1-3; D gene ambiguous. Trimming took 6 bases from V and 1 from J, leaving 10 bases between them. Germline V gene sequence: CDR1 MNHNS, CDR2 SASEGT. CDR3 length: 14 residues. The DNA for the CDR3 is TGTGCCAGCAGATCTACAGTGTCTGGAAACACCATATATTTT. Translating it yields CASRSTVSGNTIYF.

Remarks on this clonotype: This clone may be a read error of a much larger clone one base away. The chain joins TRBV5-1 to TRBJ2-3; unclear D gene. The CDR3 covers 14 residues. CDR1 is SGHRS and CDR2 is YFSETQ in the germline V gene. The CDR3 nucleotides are TGCGCCGGCAGCTTGGAACAAAGATGGGATACGCAGTATTTT. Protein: CAGSLEQRWDTQYF.

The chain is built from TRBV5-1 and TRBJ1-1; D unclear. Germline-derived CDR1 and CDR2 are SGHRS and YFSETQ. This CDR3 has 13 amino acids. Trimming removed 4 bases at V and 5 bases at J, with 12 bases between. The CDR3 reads CASSHWAGTEAFF. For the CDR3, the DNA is TGCGCCAGCAGCCATTGGGCCGGGACTGAAGCTTTCTTT.

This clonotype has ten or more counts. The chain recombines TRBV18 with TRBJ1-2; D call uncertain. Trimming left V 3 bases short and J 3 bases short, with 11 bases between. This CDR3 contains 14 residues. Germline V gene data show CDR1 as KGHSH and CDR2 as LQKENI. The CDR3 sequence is CASSPALRDYGYTF. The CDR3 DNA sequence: TGTGCCAGCTCACCGGCGTTACGGGACTATGGCTACACCTTC.

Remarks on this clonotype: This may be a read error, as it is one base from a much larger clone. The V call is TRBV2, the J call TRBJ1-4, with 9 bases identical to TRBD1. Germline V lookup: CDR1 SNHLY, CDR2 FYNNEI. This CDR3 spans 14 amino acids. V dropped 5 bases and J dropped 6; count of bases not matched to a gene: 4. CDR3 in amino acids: CASSSDRGDEKLFF. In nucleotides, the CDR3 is TGTGCCAGCAGTTCGGACAGGGGTGATGAAAAACTGTTTTTT.

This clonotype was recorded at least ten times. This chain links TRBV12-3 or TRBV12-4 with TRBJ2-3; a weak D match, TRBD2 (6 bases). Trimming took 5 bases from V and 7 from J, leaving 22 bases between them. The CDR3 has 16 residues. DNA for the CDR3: TGTGCCAGCAGTACCCCTGGGGCTAGCGCCCGGTATACGCAGTATTTT. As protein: CASSTPGASARYTQYF.

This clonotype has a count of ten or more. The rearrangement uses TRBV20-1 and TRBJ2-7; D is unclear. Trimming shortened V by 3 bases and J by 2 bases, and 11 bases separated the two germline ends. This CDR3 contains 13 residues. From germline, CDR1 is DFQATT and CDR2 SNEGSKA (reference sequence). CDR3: CSASKVVPYEQYF. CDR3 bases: TGCAGTGCTAGCAAGGTAGTCCCCTACGAGCAGTACTTC.

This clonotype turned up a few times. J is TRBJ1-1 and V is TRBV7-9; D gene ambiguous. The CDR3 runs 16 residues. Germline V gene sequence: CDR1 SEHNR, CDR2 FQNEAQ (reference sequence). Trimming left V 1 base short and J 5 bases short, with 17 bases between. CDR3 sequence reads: CASSLGIEGVRTEAFF. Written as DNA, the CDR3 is TGTGCCAGCAGCTTAGGAATTGAGGGAGTACGGACTGAAGCTTTCTTT.

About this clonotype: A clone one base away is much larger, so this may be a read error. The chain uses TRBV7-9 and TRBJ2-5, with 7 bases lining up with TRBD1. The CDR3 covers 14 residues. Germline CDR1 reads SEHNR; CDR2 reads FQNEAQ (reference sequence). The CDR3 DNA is TGTGCCGGCAGCCCCCAGGGGGATCAAGAGACCCAGTACTTC. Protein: CAGSPQGDQETQYF.

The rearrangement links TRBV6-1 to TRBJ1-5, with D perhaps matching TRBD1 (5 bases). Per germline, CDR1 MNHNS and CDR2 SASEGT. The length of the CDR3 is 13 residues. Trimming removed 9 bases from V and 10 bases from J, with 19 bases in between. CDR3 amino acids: CASSTNGGGPQHF. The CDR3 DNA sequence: TGTGCCAGTTCTACCAACGGGGGGGGTCCCCAGCATTTT.

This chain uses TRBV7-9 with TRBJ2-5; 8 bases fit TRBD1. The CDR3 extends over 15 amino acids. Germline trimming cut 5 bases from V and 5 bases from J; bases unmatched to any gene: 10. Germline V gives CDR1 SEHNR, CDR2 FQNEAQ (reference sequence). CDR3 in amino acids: CASSHRDRWLETQYF. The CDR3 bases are TGTGCCAGCAGCCACCGGGACAGGTGGTTGGAGACCCAGTACTTC.

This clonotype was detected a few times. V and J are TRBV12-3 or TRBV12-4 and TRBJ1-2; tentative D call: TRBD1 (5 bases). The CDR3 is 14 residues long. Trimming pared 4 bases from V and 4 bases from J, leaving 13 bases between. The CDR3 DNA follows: TGTGCCAGCAGTTCCCGCGGGGCCGTCTATGGCTACACCTTC. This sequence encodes CASSSRGAVYGYTF.

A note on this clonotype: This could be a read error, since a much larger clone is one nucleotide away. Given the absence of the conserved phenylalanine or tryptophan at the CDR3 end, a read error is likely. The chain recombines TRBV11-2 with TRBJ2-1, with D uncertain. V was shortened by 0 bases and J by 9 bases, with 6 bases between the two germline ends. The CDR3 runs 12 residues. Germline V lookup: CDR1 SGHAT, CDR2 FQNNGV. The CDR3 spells CASSLDRVEQFL. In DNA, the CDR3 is TGTGCCAGCAGCTTAGATCGGGTTGAGCAGTTCCTC.

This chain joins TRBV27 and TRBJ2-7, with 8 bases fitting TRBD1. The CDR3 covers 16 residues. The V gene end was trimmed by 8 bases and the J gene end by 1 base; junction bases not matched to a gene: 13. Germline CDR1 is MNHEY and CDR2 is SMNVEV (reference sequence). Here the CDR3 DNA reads TGTGCCAGCCGCGATCAGGGGCAGGGGGCTTCCTACGAGCAGTACTTC. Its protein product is CASRDQGQGASYEQYF.

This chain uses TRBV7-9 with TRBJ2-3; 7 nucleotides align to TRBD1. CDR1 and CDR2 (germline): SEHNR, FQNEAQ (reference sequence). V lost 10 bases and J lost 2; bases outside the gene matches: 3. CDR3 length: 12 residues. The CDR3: CATGQLTDTQYF. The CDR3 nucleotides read TGTGCCACGGGACAGCTCACAGATACGCAGTATTTT.

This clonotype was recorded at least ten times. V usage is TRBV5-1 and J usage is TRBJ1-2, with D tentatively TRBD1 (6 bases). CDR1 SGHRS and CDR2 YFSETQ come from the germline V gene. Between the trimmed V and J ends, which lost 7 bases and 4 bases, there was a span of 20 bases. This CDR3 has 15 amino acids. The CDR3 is CASGSDRRDIYGYTF. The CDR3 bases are TGCGCCAGCGGGTCCGACAGGCGAGATATCTATGGCTACACCTTC.

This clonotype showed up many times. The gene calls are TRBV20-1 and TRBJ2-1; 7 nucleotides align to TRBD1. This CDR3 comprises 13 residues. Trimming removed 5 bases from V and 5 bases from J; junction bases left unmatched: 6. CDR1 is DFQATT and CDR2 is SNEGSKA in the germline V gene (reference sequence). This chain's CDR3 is CSAARDSDNEQFF. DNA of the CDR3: TGCAGTGCTGCCCGGGACAGCGACAATGAGCAGTTCTTC.

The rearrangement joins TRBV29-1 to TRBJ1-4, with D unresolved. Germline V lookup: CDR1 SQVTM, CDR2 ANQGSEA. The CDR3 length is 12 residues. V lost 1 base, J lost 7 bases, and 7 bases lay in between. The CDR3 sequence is CSVEAPGEKLFF. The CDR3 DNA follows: TGCAGCGTTGAAGCACCGGGTGAAAAACTGTTTTTT.

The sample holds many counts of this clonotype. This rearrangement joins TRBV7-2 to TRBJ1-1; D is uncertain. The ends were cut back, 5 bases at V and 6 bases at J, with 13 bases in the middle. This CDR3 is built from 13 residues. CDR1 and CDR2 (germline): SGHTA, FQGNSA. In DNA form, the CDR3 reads TGTGCCAGCAGCCCATCGGGGAGTGCTGAAGCTTTCTTT. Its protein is CASSPSGSAEAFF.

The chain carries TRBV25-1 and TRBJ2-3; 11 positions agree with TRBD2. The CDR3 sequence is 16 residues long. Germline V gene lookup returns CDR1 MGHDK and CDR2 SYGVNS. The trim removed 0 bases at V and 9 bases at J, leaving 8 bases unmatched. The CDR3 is CASSEYSLAGGGTQYF. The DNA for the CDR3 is TGTGCCAGCAGTGAATATAGTCTAGCGGGGGGCGGAACGCAGTATTTT.

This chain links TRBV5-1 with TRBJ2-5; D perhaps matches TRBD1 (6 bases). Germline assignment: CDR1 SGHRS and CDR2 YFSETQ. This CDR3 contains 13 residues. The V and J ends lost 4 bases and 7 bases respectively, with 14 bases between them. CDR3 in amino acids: CASSADSLGTQYF. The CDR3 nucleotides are TGCGCCAGCAGCGCGGACAGTCTCGGGACCCAGTACTTC.

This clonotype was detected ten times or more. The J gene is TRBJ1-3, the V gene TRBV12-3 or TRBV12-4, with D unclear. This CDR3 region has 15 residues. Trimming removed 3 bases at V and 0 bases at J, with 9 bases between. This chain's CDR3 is CASSFNMFSGNTIYF. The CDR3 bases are TGTGCCAGCAGTTTCAACATGTTCTCTGGAAACACCATATATTTT.